One T cell receptor beta chain is described in this entry. Its antigen is as yet unknown. V was clipped by 4 bases and J by 4 bases; unmatched bases: 11. CDR1 SGHVS and CDR2 FQNEAQ come from the germline V gene. The length of the CDR3 is 17 residues. This sample was taken from a study of T cell repertoires in cytomegalovirus infection. Study background: Based on public TCR beta signatures, there were indications of CMV infection and of a matching HLA type.

TCRdb passed the reads through MiXCR, listing each CDR3 protein once. The table has more than 65,000 distinct CDR3 sequences, roughly half seen once. The clonotype was recovered from a human donor in good health (CMV status not recorded). Some clones in this sample may be carry-over from other donors' samples. This specimen consisted of CD8+ T cells from cultured PBMCs, obtained from culture after CMV antigen stimulation. The rearrangement uses TRBV7-8 and TRBJ2-1; 9 bases line up with TRBD2. CDR3 sequence: CASSSPWAGGPYNEQFF. The CDR3 coding sequence is TGTGCCAGCAGCTCCCCCTGGGCGGGAGGGCCTTACAATGAGCAGTTCTTC.